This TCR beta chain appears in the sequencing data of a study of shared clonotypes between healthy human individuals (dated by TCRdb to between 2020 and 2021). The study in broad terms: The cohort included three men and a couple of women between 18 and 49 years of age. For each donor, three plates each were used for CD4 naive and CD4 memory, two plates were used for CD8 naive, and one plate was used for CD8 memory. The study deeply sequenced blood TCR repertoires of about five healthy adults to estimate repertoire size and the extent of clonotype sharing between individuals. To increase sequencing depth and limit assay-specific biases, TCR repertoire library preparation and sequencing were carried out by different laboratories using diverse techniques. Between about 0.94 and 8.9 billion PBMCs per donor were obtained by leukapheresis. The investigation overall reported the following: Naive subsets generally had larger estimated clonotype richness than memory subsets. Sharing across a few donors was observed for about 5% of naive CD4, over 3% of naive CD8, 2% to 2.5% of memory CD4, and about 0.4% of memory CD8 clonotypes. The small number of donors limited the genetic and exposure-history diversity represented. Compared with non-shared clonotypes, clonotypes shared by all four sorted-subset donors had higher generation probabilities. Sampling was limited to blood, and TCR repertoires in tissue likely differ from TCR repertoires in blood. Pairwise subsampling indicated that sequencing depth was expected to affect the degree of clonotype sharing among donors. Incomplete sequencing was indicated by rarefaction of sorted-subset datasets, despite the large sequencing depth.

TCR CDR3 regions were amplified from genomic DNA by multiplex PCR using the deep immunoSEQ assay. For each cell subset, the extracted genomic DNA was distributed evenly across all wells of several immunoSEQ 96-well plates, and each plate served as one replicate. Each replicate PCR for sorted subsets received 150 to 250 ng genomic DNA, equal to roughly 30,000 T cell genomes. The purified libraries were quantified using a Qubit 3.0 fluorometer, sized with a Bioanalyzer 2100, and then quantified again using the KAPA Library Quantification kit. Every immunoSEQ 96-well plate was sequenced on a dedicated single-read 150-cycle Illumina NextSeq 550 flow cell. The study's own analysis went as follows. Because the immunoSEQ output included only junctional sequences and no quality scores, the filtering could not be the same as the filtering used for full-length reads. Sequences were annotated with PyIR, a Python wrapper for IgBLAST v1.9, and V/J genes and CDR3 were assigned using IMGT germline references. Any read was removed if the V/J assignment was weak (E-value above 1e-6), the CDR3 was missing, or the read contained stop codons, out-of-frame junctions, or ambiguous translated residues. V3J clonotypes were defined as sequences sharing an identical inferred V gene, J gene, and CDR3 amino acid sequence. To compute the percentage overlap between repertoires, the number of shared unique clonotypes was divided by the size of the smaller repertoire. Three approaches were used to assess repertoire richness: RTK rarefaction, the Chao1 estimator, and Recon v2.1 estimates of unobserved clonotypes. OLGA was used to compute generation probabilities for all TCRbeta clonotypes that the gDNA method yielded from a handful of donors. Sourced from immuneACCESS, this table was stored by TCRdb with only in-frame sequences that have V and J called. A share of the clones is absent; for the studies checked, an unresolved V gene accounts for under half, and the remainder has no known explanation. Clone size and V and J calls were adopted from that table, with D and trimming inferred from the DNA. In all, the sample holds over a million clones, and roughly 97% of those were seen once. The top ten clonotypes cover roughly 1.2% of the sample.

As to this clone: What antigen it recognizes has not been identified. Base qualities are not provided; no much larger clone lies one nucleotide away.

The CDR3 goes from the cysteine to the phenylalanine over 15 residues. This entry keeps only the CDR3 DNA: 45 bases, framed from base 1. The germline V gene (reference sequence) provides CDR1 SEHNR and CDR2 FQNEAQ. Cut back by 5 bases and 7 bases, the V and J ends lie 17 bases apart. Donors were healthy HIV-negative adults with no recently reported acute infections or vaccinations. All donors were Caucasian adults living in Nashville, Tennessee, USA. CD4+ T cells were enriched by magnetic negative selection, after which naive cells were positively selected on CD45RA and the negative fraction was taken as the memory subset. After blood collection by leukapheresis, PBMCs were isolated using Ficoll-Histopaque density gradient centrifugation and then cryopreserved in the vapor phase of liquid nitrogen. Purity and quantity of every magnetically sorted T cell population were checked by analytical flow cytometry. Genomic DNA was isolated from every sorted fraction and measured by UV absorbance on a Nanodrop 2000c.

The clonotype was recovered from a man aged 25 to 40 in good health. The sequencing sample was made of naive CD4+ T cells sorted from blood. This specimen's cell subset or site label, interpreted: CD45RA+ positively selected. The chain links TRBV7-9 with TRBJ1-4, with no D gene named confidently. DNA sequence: TGTGCCAGCAGCCCCCATCCCGTCCAGGCTGAAAAACTGTTTTTT. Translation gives CASSPHPVQAEKLFF.